A selection of T cell receptor beta chains follows, all from one sample in a study of T cell responses to AZD1222 COVID-19 vaccine. Only in-frame clones appear in the TCRdb table, and some are missing; sequencing was by immunoSEQ multiplex PCR. This repertoire shows 80,000 to 95,000 clones, about nine tenths found once; its top ten account for 5% to 5.5%. This material consisted of peripheral blood, taken 28 days after the second AZD1222 dose. These receptors were taken from an adult who received the AZD1222 COVID-19 vaccine. CDR3s include the opening cysteine and the closing phenylalanine or tryptophan. Each record gives: V gene, CDR3 length, J gene, clone size, D gene, CDR3 protein, CDR3 DNA. The D gene is left open where the match is weak. Part of the rows lack a size; the others show once, few, many or a class for expanded clones.

V gene: TRBV28
CDR3 length: 16
J gene: TRBJ2-7
clone size: .
D gene: .
CDR3 protein: CASSRLDIEQIYEQYF
CDR3 DNA: TGTGCCAGCAGCCGACTCGACATTGAACAGATCTACGAGCAGTACTTC

V gene: TRBV6-1
CDR3 length: 17
J gene: TRBJ1-1
clone size: .
D gene: .
CDR3 protein: CASSDGGFGSMNTEAFF
CDR3 DNA: TGTGCCAGCAGTGATGGGGGGTTTGGGTCGATGAACACTGAAGCTTTCTTT

V gene: TRBV28
CDR3 length: 15
J gene: TRBJ1-1
clone size: few
D gene: .
CDR3 protein: CASSLFGTPGTEAFF
CDR3 DNA: TGTGCCAGCAGTTTATTTGGGACTCCGGGCACTGAAGCTTTCTTT

V gene: TRBV10-1
CDR3 length: 13
J gene: TRBJ1-5
clone size: .
D gene: .
CDR3 protein: CASSRDQGQPQHF
CDR3 DNA: TGCGCCAGCAGCCGGGACCAGGGACAGCCCCAGCATTTT

V gene: TRBV5-5
CDR3 length: 14
J gene: TRBJ2-5
clone size: .
D gene: .
CDR3 protein: CASSFGSTQETQYF
CDR3 DNA: TGTGCCAGCAGCTTCGGCAGCACTCAAGAGACCCAGTACTTC

V gene: TRBV5-1
CDR3 length: 16
J gene: TRBJ2-5
clone size: once
D gene: TRBD2
CDR3 protein: CASSLVSGGPEGTQYF
CDR3 DNA: TGCGCCAGCAGCTTGGTTAGCGGGGGCCCCGAGGGGACCCAGTACTTC

V gene: TRBV7-2
CDR3 length: 12
J gene: TRBJ2-7
clone size: few
D gene: .
CDR3 protein: CASSLDVVEQYF
CDR3 DNA: TGTGCCAGCAGCTTAGATGTCGTCGAGCAGTACTTC

V gene: TRBV7-3
CDR3 length: 14
J gene: TRBJ2-5
clone size: .
D gene: TRBD2
CDR3 protein: CASSPGLAGETQYF
CDR3 DNA: TGTGCCAGCAGCCCTGGACTAGCGGGGGAGACCCAGTACTTC

V gene: TRBV7-3
CDR3 length: 14
J gene: TRBJ2-3
clone size: .
D gene: TRBD1
CDR3 protein: CASSTGGRTDTQYF
CDR3 DNA: TGTGCCAGCTCAACAGGGGGGCGGACAGATACGCAGTATTTT

V gene: TRBV19
CDR3 length: 12
J gene: TRBJ1-6
clone size: .
D gene: .
CDR3 protein: CASNSYNSPLHF
CDR3 DNA: TGTGCCAGTAACAGCTATAATTCACCCCTCCACTTT

V gene: TRBV5-6
CDR3 length: 15
J gene: TRBJ1-6
clone size: few
D gene: TRBD1
CDR3 protein: CASSRTGQGNSPLHF
CDR3 DNA: TGTGCCAGCAGCCGAACAGGACAGGGTAATTCACCCCTCCACTTT

V gene: TRBV29-1
CDR3 length: 11
J gene: TRBJ1-1
clone size: few
D gene: .
CDR3 protein: CSVPQNTEAFF
CDR3 DNA: TGCAGCGTTCCCCAGAACACTGAAGCTTTCTTT

V gene: TRBV5-1
CDR3 length: 12
J gene: TRBJ2-7
clone size: .
D gene: .
CDR3 protein: CASSPPGYEQYF
CDR3 DNA: TGCGCCAGCAGCCCACCGGGCTACGAGCAGTACTTC

V gene: TRBV28
CDR3 length: 13
J gene: TRBJ2-1
clone size: once
D gene: .
CDR3 protein: CASSPGRYNEQFF
CDR3 DNA: TGTGCCAGCAGTCCGGGACGCTACAATGAGCAGTTCTTC

V gene: TRBV5-6
CDR3 length: 14
J gene: TRBJ1-1
clone size: .
D gene: .
CDR3 protein: CASSSRQNLLEAFF
CDR3 DNA: TGTGCCAGCAGCTCCCGACAGAACCTCCTTGAAGCTTTCTTT

V gene: TRBV7-2
CDR3 length: 15
J gene: TRBJ1-2
clone size: .
D gene: .
CDR3 protein: CASSLSGTQRYGYTF
CDR3 DNA: TGTGCCAGCAGCCTTTCAGGGACGCAGCGCTATGGCTACACCTTC

V gene: TRBV29-1
CDR3 length: 13
J gene: TRBJ2-1
clone size: .
D gene: .
CDR3 protein: CSVGRDNYNEQFF
CDR3 DNA: TGCAGCGTTGGCCGGGACAACTACAATGAGCAGTTCTTC

V gene: TRBV28
CDR3 length: 15
J gene: TRBJ1-2
clone size: .
D gene: TRBD1
CDR3 protein: CASRSPGQGNYGYTF
CDR3 DNA: TGTGCCAGCAGATCTCCGGGACAGGGGAACTATGGCTACACCTTC

V gene: TRBV2
CDR3 length: 12
J gene: TRBJ2-3
clone size: once
D gene: .
CDR3 protein: CASTGRTDTQYF
CDR3 DNA: TGTGCCAGTACAGGGCGCACAGATACGCAGTATTTT

V gene: TRBV6-1
CDR3 length: 13
J gene: TRBJ1-2
clone size: .
D gene: TRBD1
CDR3 protein: CASSEWDRHGYTF
CDR3 DNA: TGTGCCAGCAGTGAATGGGACAGGCATGGCTACACCTTC

V gene: TRBV18
CDR3 length: 15
J gene: TRBJ1-1
clone size: .
D gene: .
CDR3 protein: CASSPTGSGVTEAFF
CDR3 DNA: TGTGCCAGCTCACCAACGGGGAGCGGGGTCACTGAAGCTTTCTTT

V gene: TRBV15
CDR3 length: 12
J gene: TRBJ1-2
clone size: .
D gene: .
CDR3 protein: CATSQGGYGYTF
CDR3 DNA: TGTGCCACCAGCCAGGGTGGCTATGGCTACACCTTC

V gene: TRBV18
CDR3 length: 13
J gene: TRBJ1-2
clone size: .
D gene: .
CDR3 protein: CASSPSFGDGYTF
CDR3 DNA: TGTGCCAGCTCACCGTCGTTTGGGGACGGCTACACCTTC

V gene: TRBV4-3
CDR3 length: 16
J gene: TRBJ2-1
clone size: .
D gene: TRBD2
CDR3 protein: CASSQGVPGLAYEQFF
CDR3 DNA: TGCGCCAGCAGCCAAGGGGTACCGGGACTAGCCTATGAGCAGTTCTTC

V gene: TRBV3-1/TRBV3-2
CDR3 length: 13
J gene: TRBJ2-7
clone size: few
D gene: .
CDR3 protein: CASSLFRWGDQYF
CDR3 DNA: TGTGCCAGCAGCCTATTCCGGTGGGGGGACCAGTACTTC

V gene: TRBV5-6
CDR3 length: 11
J gene: TRBJ2-7
clone size: .
D gene: .
CDR3 protein: CASSSLWEQYF
CDR3 DNA: TGTGCCAGCAGCTCACTTTGGGAGCAGTACTTC

V gene: TRBV5-1
CDR3 length: 12
J gene: TRBJ2-3
clone size: .
D gene: .
CDR3 protein: CASSSETDTQYF
CDR3 DNA: TGCGCCAGCAGCTCTGAAACAGATACGCAGTATTTT

V gene: TRBV28
CDR3 length: 15
J gene: TRBJ1-1
clone size: .
D gene: .
CDR3 protein: CASSSPGSRYTEAFF
CDR3 DNA: TGTGCCAGCAGTTCCCCCGGATCCAGATACACTGAAGCTTTCTTT

V gene: TRBV6-5
CDR3 length: 15
J gene: TRBJ1-2
clone size: .
D gene: TRBD1
CDR3 protein: CASSYETGGSYGYTF
CDR3 DNA: TGTGCCAGCAGTTACGAAACAGGGGGATCCTATGGCTACACCTTC

V gene: TRBV6-2/TRBV6-3
CDR3 length: 19
J gene: TRBJ1-5
clone size: .
D gene: TRBD1
CDR3 protein: CASSFLWGQGQNSNQPQHF
CDR3 DNA: TGTGCCAGCAGTTTTCTCTGGGGACAGGGACAGAATAGCAATCAGCCCCAGCATTTT

V gene: TRBV28
CDR3 length: 16
J gene: TRBJ1-1
clone size: .
D gene: .
CDR3 protein: CASSSFSTDLNTEAFF
CDR3 DNA: TGTGCCAGCAGCTCCTTCTCGACAGACCTGAACACTGAAGCTTTCTTT

V gene: TRBV5-7
CDR3 length: 19
J gene: TRBJ1-1
clone size: .
D gene: .
CDR3 protein: CASSLPSRQGPFPNTEAFF
CDR3 DNA: TGTGCCAGCAGCTTGCCCTCCCGTCAGGGCCCATTCCCGAACACTGAAGCTTTCTTT

V gene: TRBV4-3
CDR3 length: 14
J gene: TRBJ1-1
clone size: .
D gene: .
CDR3 protein: CASSPARPNTEAFF
CDR3 DNA: TGCGCCAGCAGCCCCGCCAGGCCGAACACTGAAGCTTTCTTT

V gene: TRBV6-5
CDR3 length: 12
J gene: TRBJ1-2
clone size: .
D gene: TRBD1
CDR3 protein: CASGQGNYGYTF
CDR3 DNA: TGTGCCAGCGGACAGGGGAACTATGGCTACACCTTC

V gene: TRBV3-1/TRBV3-2
CDR3 length: 18
J gene: TRBJ1-2
clone size: .
D gene: .
CDR3 protein: CASSQGGIGGLANYGYTF
CDR3 DNA: TGTGCCAGCAGCCAAGGGGGTATTGGGGGCCTCGCTAACTATGGCTACACCTTC

V gene: TRBV19
CDR3 length: 14
J gene: TRBJ2-2
clone size: .
D gene: .
CDR3 protein: CASSIVRLGGELFF
CDR3 DNA: TGTGCCAGTAGTATAGTCAGGTTGGGCGGGGAGCTGTTTTTT

V gene: TRBV5-1
CDR3 length: 15
J gene: TRBJ2-3
clone size: .
D gene: TRBD1
CDR3 protein: CASSLGDRETDTQYF
CDR3 DNA: TGCGCCAGCAGCTTGGGGGACAGGGAAACAGATACGCAGTATTTT

V gene: TRBV9
CDR3 length: 15
J gene: TRBJ1-3
clone size: .
D gene: .
CDR3 protein: CASSVVGGFGNTIYF
CDR3 DNA: TGTGCCAGCAGCGTAGTGGGGGGGTTCGGAAACACCATATATTTT

V gene: TRBV3-1/TRBV3-2
CDR3 length: 11
J gene: TRBJ1-1
clone size: .
D gene: .
CDR3 protein: CASSRGAEAFF
CDR3 DNA: TGTGCCAGCAGCCGGGGCGCTGAAGCTTTCTTT

V gene: TRBV5-1
CDR3 length: 15
J gene: TRBJ1-1
clone size: .
D gene: .
CDR3 protein: CASSFFESAATEAFF
CDR3 DNA: TGCGCCAGCAGCTTTTTTGAGTCGGCCGCCACTGAAGCTTTCTTT

V gene: TRBV2
CDR3 length: 16
J gene: TRBJ1-2
clone size: few
D gene: TRBD1
CDR3 protein: CASRPWTGGSNYGYTF
CDR3 DNA: TGTGCCAGCAGGCCCTGGACAGGGGGCTCTAACTATGGCTACACCTTC

V gene: TRBV4-1
CDR3 length: 13
J gene: TRBJ2-7
clone size: .
D gene: .
CDR3 protein: CASSRFISGEQYF
CDR3 DNA: TGCGCCAGCAGCCGATTCATCTCCGGGGAGCAGTACTTC

V gene: TRBV5-1
CDR3 length: 15
J gene: TRBJ2-5
clone size: .
D gene: .
CDR3 protein: CASSSGNREVETQYF
CDR3 DNA: TGCGCCAGCAGCTCTGGAAACAGGGAAGTAGAGACCCAGTACTTC

V gene: TRBV12-3/TRBV12-4
CDR3 length: 13
J gene: TRBJ1-1
clone size: .
D gene: TRBD1
CDR3 protein: CASSFPGTGRAFF
CDR3 DNA: TGTGCCAGCAGTTTCCCCGGGACAGGGCGTGCTTTCTTT

V gene: TRBV12-3/TRBV12-4
CDR3 length: 12
J gene: TRBJ2-1
clone size: .
D gene: .
CDR3 protein: CASSLTGIEQFF
CDR3 DNA: TGTGCCAGCAGTTTAACGGGAATTGAGCAGTTCTTC

V gene: TRBV11-2
CDR3 length: 14
J gene: TRBJ2-5
clone size: .
D gene: TRBD2
CDR3 protein: CASSYSGAAKTQYF
CDR3 DNA: TGTGCCAGCAGCTACAGCGGGGCGGCGAAGACCCAGTACTTC

V gene: TRBV4-1
CDR3 length: 14
J gene: TRBJ1-5
clone size: .
D gene: .
CDR3 protein: CASSQEGRNQPQHF
CDR3 DNA: TGCGCCAGCAGCCAAGAGGGAAGGAATCAGCCCCAGCATTTT

V gene: TRBV11-3
CDR3 length: 15
J gene: TRBJ1-1
clone size: .
D gene: TRBD1
CDR3 protein: CASSSGQALNTEAFF
CDR3 DNA: TGTGCCAGCAGCTCCGGACAGGCGTTGAACACTGAAGCTTTCTTT